The T cell receptor (beta chain) under discussion was sequenced for a study of shared clonotypes between healthy human individuals. Study results and caveats: Sequencing depth was a factor that was expected to affect clonotype sharing among donors.

V was clipped by 5 bases and J by 0 bases; unmatched bases: 6. The CDR3 is 15 amino acids. Germline CDR1 and CDR2: SNHLY and FYNNEI. The input for sorted-subset replicate PCRs was around 210 ng DNA, about 30,000 T cell genomes. Using immunoSEQ multiplex PCR, the repertoire was profiled, and TCRdb retains in-frame clones only, with some absent. The top ten hold approximately 2% of the sample, which has some 630,000 clones, roughly 78% seen once. Remarks on this clone: The antigen is undetermined.

The sample taken for sequencing was memory CD4+ T cells sorted from blood. The subset denotes: CD45RA-negative fraction. This chain connects TRBV2 to TRBJ2-5; TRBD1 agrees at 7 bases. The sequence came from a woman between 25 and 40 years old in good health. Written as DNA, the CDR3 is TGTGCCAGCAGTCTTTCCGGGACAGACCAAGAGACCCAGTACTTC. This encodes CASSLSGTDQETQYF. Full variable domain (remainder filled in from reference TRBV2 and TRBJ2-5): EPEVTQTPSHQVTQMGQEVILRCVPISNHLYFYWYRQILGQKVEFLVSFYNNEISEKSEIFDDQFSVERPDGSNFTLKIRSTKLEDSAMYFCASSLSGTDQETQYFGPGTRLLVL.